This TCR beta chain is drawn from a study of T cells in localized non-small cell lung cancer. Here immunoSEQ multiplex PCR was the method, and the copy in TCRdb shows in-frame clones only, minus some. The sample yields around 9,600 clones, about nine tenths seen once. The V gene lost 6 bases and the J gene lost 1 base, with 12 bases spanning the gap. This CDR3 is built from 14 residues. Germline V gene data show CDR1 as SGHVS and CDR2 as FNYEAQ. The receptor was derived from a female donor of 60 years or more with stage II squamous cell lung carcinoma. The chain uses TRBV7-6 and TRBJ1-1; the D gene is possibly TRBD1 (5 bases). This material consisted of peripheral blood, taken before any cancer treatment. The CDR3 region is CASRPRGGNTEAFF. The DNA for the CDR3 is TGTGCCAGCAGACCCCGGGGGGGGAACACTGAAGCTTTCTTT.